A selection of T cell receptor beta chains follows, all from one sample in a study of blood T cell repertoires in COVID-19. Data came from immunoSEQ multiplex PCR; TCRdb stores just in-frame clones and leaves some out. The profile covers some 350,000 clones, with approximately 87% appearing a single time and approximately 5.3% taken by the ten largest. The source material was PBMCs or T cells enriched from blood (not recorded which). The receptors derive from a young woman who had recovered from COVID-19. CDR3s include the opening cysteine and the closing phenylalanine or tryptophan. The order of the fields is clone size, J gene, V gene, D gene, CDR3 protein, CDR3 DNA. The D gene is left open where the match is weak. Only part of the rows carry a size: once, few, many, or a class if the clone is expanded.

>-|TRBJ1-5|TRBV19|-
CASSIIRGNQPQHF
TGTGCCAGTAGTATCATCAGGGGCAATCAGCCCCAGCATTTT
>-|TRBJ1-1|TRBV12-2|-
CASRLAIKDRLTEAFF
TGTGCAAGTCGCTTAGCTATTAAAGACAGACTCACTGAAGCTTTCTTT
>-|TRBJ2-7|TRBV7-7|-
CASSDQDPRAYEQYF
TGTGCCAGCAGCGATCAGGATCCGCGGGCCTACGAGCAGTACTTC
>once|TRBJ1-1|TRBV2|-
CASTRGSPGRAFF
TGTGCCAGCACTCGAGGTAGCCCGGGTCGAGCTTTCTTT
>-|TRBJ1-2|TRBV4-1|-
CASSQDRGARYTF
TGCGCCAGCAGCCAAGACCGGGGGGCGCGCTACACCTTC
>-|TRBJ2-2|TRBV7-5|-
CVRSSTGQRALFF
TGTGTCAGAAGCTCGACGGGACAGCGGGCGCTGTTTTTT
>-|TRBJ1-1|TRBV6-1|-
CASSDVSSQVEAFF
TGTGCCAGCAGTGATGTCTCTTCCCAGGTTGAAGCTTTCTTT
>-|TRBJ2-3|TRBV29-1|-
CSVEKQGMGTDTQYF
TGCAGCGTTGAAAAGCAGGGAATGGGGACAGATACGCAGTATTTT
>-|TRBJ2-2|TRBV2|TRBD2
CASIIGLANTGELFF
TGTGCCAGCATCATCGGACTAGCGAACACCGGGGAGCTGTTTTTT
>-|TRBJ1-2|TRBV2|TRBD1
CASSVGQGGIYGYTF
TGTGCCAGCAGCGTGGGACAGGGCGGGATCTATGGCTACACCTTC
>-|TRBJ1-6|TRBV6-5|TRBD1
CASSRQGPGSPLHF
TGTGCCAGCAGTCGACAGGGCCCTGGGTCACCCCTCCACTTT
>-|TRBJ2-3|TRBV19|-
CASSIDEGYTDTQYF
TGTGCCAGTAGTATAGATGAGGGTTACACAGATACGCAGTATTTT
>-|TRBJ1-5|TRBV7-6|TRBD1
CASSYGTGGGPQHF
TGTGCCAGCAGCTACGGGACAGGGGGTGGGCCCCAGCATTTT
>-|TRBJ2-3|TRBV3-1/TRBV3-2|-
CASSFIATGLDTQYF
TGTGCCAGCAGCTTTATTGCGACGGGTCTCGATACGCAGTATTTT
>-|TRBJ2-7|TRBV7-6|TRBD1
CASSLAIGQGASAKQYF
TGTGCCAGCAGCTTAGCCATAGGACAGGGGGCGTCCGCTAAGCAGTACTTC
>few|TRBJ2-3|TRBV6-4|TRBD2
CASSEGLAPDTQYF
TGTGCCAGCAGTGAAGGACTAGCACCAGATACGCAGTATTTT
>-|TRBJ2-7|TRBV27|-
CASRGSKGARSDEQYF
TGTGCCAGCAGGGGCTCGAAAGGGGCGCGCTCAGACGAGCAGTACTTC
>-|TRBJ2-3|TRBV5-1|-
CASSRQPGVTTDTQYF
TGCGCCAGCAGCCGACAACCGGGAGTGACCACAGATACGCAGTATTTT
>-|TRBJ2-1|TRBV6-6|-
CASSSDSYNEQFF
TGTGCCAGCAGTTCTGACAGCTACAATGAGCAGTTCTTC
>once|TRBJ1-2|TRBV4-2|TRBD1
CASSQQGAYGYTF
TGTGCCAGCAGCCAACAGGGGGCCTATGGCTACACCTTC
>-|TRBJ2-2|TRBV19|-
CASSIRGSNTGELFF
TGTGCCAGTAGTATACGGGGGTCGAACACCGGGGAGCTGTTTTTT
>-|TRBJ1-2|TRBV7-2|-
CASSSGQGANYGYTF
TGTGCCAGCAGCTCGGGACAAGGAGCTAACTATGGCTACACCTTC
>-|TRBJ2-1|TRBV5-1|TRBD2
CASSLSLAGVGYNEQFF
TGCGCCAGCAGCTTGTCACTAGCGGGGGTGGGATACAATGAGCAGTTCTTC
>once|TRBJ2-3|TRBV20-1|-
CSATLRDTQYF
TGCAGTGCAACCCTGAGAGATACGCAGTATTTT
>-|TRBJ1-2|TRBV6-5|TRBD1
CASTQDRRRGYTF
TGTGCCAGCACCCAGGACAGGCGGCGAGGCTACACCTTC
>few|TRBJ1-5|TRBV2|TRBD1
CASSVQGDGQPQHF
TGTGCCAGCAGCGTACAGGGGGATGGTCAGCCCCAGCATTTT
>-|TRBJ2-7|TRBV2|-
CASKKEEGPSYEQYF
TGTGCCAGCAAAAAGGAGGAGGGCCCCTCCTACGAGCAGTACTTC
>-|TRBJ2-1|TRBV5-1|-
CASSPDSAWGEQFF
TGCGCCAGCAGCCCGGACAGCGCATGGGGTGAGCAGTTCTTC
>-|TRBJ1-4|TRBV2|-
CATKGQLDEKLFF
TGTGCCACTAAGGGGCAACTCGATGAAAAACTGTTTTTT
>-|TRBJ2-3|TRBV6-2/TRBV6-3|-
CASSYLGETDTQYF
TGTGCCAGCAGTTATCTCGGGGAAACAGATACGCAGTATTTT
>once|TRBJ1-1|TRBV5-1|-
CASSLDKAPGTEAFF
TGCGCCAGCAGCTTGGATAAGGCCCCGGGCACTGAAGCTTTCTTT
>-|TRBJ1-1|TRBV21-1|-
CAGQMMNTEAFF
TGTGCCGGCCAAATGATGAACACTGAAGCTTTCTTT
>-|TRBJ1-1|TRBV28|-
CASSSPGHLNTEAFF
TGTGCCAGCAGTTCTCCGGGACACCTGAACACTGAAGCTTTCTTT
>-|TRBJ2-5|TRBV5-5|-
CASSAASVETQYF
TGTGCCAGCAGCGCCGCTAGCGTCGAGACCCAGTACTTC
>few|TRBJ2-7|TRBV19|-
CASSIVDSGSYEQYF
TGTGCCAGTAGTATAGTTGACTCGGGCTCCTACGAGCAGTACTTC
>-|TRBJ1-1|TRBV5-1|-
CASRYSYGVNTEAFF
TGCGCCAGCAGGTACTCTTACGGGGTGAACACTGAAGCTTTCTTT
>-|TRBJ1-1|TRBV29-1|-
CSVERTDEAFF
TGCAGCGTTGAGCGGACAGATGAAGCTTTCTTT
>-|TRBJ2-1|TRBV5-1|-
CASSTAFNPTYNEQFF
TGCGCCAGCAGCACTGCTTTTAACCCCACCTACAATGAGCAGTTCTTC
>-|TRBJ1-3|TRBV5-8|-
CATEGRGGNTIYF
TGTGCCACCGAGGGCAGGGGAGGAAACACCATATATTTT
>-|TRBJ2-7|TRBV2|TRBD2
CASTHGSGGYEQYF
TGTGCCAGCACCCACGGCTCGGGGGGGTACGAGCAGTACTTC
>-|TRBJ1-2|TRBV6-1|-
CASSESGSVNYGYTF
TGTGCCAGCAGTGAGTCGGGGTCCGTTAACTATGGCTACACCTTC
>-|TRBJ1-2|TRBV9|-
CASSPGGTGARGYTF
TGTGCCAGCAGCCCCGGCGGCACGGGAGCGAGAGGCTACACCTTC
>-|TRBJ1-1|TRBV5-1|TRBD1
CASSSQGTNTEAFF
TGCGCCAGCAGCTCACAGGGGACGAACACTGAAGCTTTCTTT
>-|TRBJ2-5|TRBV7-9|-
CASSLGLQSQETQYF
TGTGCCAGCAGCTTGGGTCTACAGTCCCAAGAGACCCAGTACTTC
>-|TRBJ2-7|TRBV6-6|TRBD2
CASSPTSGGENSYEQYF
TGTGCCAGCAGTCCGACTAGCGGGGGCGAAAACTCCTACGAGCAGTACTTC
>-|TRBJ1-2|TRBV3-1/TRBV3-2|-
CASSQGPTLMESYTF
TGTGCCAGCAGCCAAGGCCCCACCTTAATGGAGAGCTACACCTTC
>once|TRBJ2-5|TRBV5-1|-
CASSPDSQETQYF
TGCGCCAGCAGCCCGGACAGCCAAGAGACCCAGTACTTC
>-|TRBJ1-5|TRBV5-5|-
CASSGTNTGQPQHF
TGTGCCAGCAGCGGGACAAACACCGGCCAGCCCCAGCATTTT
>few|TRBJ2-7|TRBV5-4|-
CASSPKVQGSAYEQYF
TGTGCCAGCAGCCCGAAAGTACAGGGAAGCGCCTACGAGCAGTACTTC
>-|TRBJ2-3|TRBV6-6|TRBD2
CASSRGTSGPGGSTDTQYF
TGTGCCAGCAGTCGAGGGACTAGCGGGCCGGGGGGTAGCACAGATACGCAGTATTTT
>-|TRBJ1-1|TRBV7-9|-
CASRQGSNTEAFF
TGTGCCAGCAGACAGGGCTCGAACACTGAAGCTTTCTTT
>-|TRBJ1-6|TRBV12-3/TRBV12-4|-
CASSFSNSPLHF
TGTGCCAGCAGTTTCAGTAATTCACCCCTCCACTTT
>-|TRBJ2-7|TRBV30|TRBD2
CAWSVRAGDPHEQYF
TGTGCCTGGAGTGTACGAGCGGGGGATCCCCACGAGCAGTACTTC
>few|TRBJ2-2|TRBV5-1|TRBD2
CASNKAGDNTGELFF
TGCGCCAGCAACAAAGCGGGGGACAACACCGGGGAGCTGTTTTTT
>once|TRBJ1-2|TRBV4-1|TRBD1
CASSQESGQGYGYTF
TGCGCCAGCAGCCAAGAAAGCGGACAGGGCTATGGCTACACCTTC
>-|TRBJ2-2|TRBV5-6|-
CASSFVGDNTGELFF
TGTGCCAGCAGCTTCGTAGGGGATAACACCGGAGAGCTGTTTTTT
>-|TRBJ2-1|TRBV7-9|TRBD1
CASSSRTGNSYNEQFF
TGTGCCAGCAGCTCCAGGACAGGAAATTCCTACAATGAGCAGTTCTTC